Here is one T cell receptor (beta chain) with its context. Data came from immunoSEQ multiplex PCR; TCRdb stores just in-frame clones and leaves some out. The sample shows under 90,000 clones, around 93% of them seen only once. The CDR3 sequence is 15 residues long. Trimming took off 3 bases at V and 5 bases at J, with 11 bases between the two ends. CDR1 and CDR2 from the germline V gene are SNHLY and FYNNEI. The material sequenced was PBMCs. This receptor was taken from a man aged 35-49 years with rheumatoid arthritis. This chain links TRBV2 with TRBJ1-6; TRBD1 might be the D (6 bases). CDR3 sequence reads: CASSDRGSDNSPLHF. The CDR3, as DNA: TGTGCCAGCAGTGACAGGGGTTCGGATAATTCACCCCTCCACTTT.